This T cell receptor beta chain was captured in a study of OX40 agonist ivuxolimab in advanced cancers. This CDR3 region has 15 residues. The V gene end was trimmed by 0 bases and the J gene end by 5 bases; junction bases not matched to a gene: 5. Germline CDR1 and CDR2: KGHSH and LQKENI. Libraries were prepared by immunoSEQ multiplex PCR; TCRdb keeps only in-frame clonotypes and omits some of them. The top ten hold approximately 7% of the sample, which has around 70,000 clones, roughly 88% seen once. This clone has only one observation. The chain carries TRBV18 and TRBJ2-5; 8 bases line up with TRBD2. This receptor was obtained from an adult with an advanced solid tumor such as melanoma, head and neck, liver or kidney cancer. This specimen consisted of CD4+ or CD8+ T cells sorted from blood, obtained in a trial of the OX40 agonist ivuxolimab. The chain's CDR3 is CASSPPSGRGETQYF. The CDR3 region has the DNA TGTGCCAGCTCACCACCGAGCGGGAGAGGGGAGACCCAGTACTTC. Full variable domain (missing parts from reference TRBV18 and TRBJ2-5): NAGVMQNPRHLVRRRGQEARLRCSPMKGHSHVYWYRQLPEEGLKFMVYLQKENIIDESGMPKERFSAEFPKEGPSILRIQQVVRGDSAAYFCASSPPSGRGETQYFGPGTRLLVL.